Below are 12 T cell receptor beta chains sequenced from a single sample in a study of T cell responses to AZD1222 COVID-19 vaccine (dated by TCRdb to 2020 to 2023). Library generation was performed with the immunoSEQ multiplex PCR assay. This immuneACCESS table, as held by TCRdb, lists in-frame sequences with V and J called but not all clones. Of the missing ones, under half trace to an unresolved V gene in checked studies; the others have no known cause. The sample table records approximately 44,000 clones; around 82% of these occur just once. 3% to 5% of the sample comes from the top ten. The sample's time point, from its label and the paper: baseline before first vaccination. The sequenced sample was peripheral blood, obtained on day 0 of AZD1222 vaccination. The source of these receptors is an adult in good health.

The chain couples TRBV7-9 to TRBJ1-3; perhaps TRBD1 as D (5 bases). The V gene lost 6 bases and the J gene lost 6 bases, with 9 bases spanning the gap. The CDR3 has 12 residues. Germline loops: CDR1 SEHNR, CDR2 FQNEAQ (reference sequence). DNA for the CDR3: TGTGCCAGCAGGTGGGGGGAAAACACCATATATTTT. This sequence encodes CASRWGENTIYF.

The CDR3 reads CASSQRTYEQYF. DNA of the CDR3: TGTGCCAGCAGCCAAAGAACCTACGAGCAGTACTTC. V is TRBV5-5 and J is TRBJ2-7, with unresolved D. The CDR3 sequence is 12 residues long. Germline CDR1 reads SGHKS; CDR2 reads YYEKEE (reference sequence). V dropped 4 bases and J dropped 2 bases, with 7 bases sitting between them. The full variable domain, rest sourced from reference TRBV5-5 and TRBJ2-7, is DAGVTQSPTHLIKTRGQQVTLRCSPISGHKSVSWYQQVLGQGPQFIFQYYEKEERGRGNFPDRFSARQFPNYSSELNVNALLLGDSALYLCASSQRTYEQYFGPGTRLTVT.

This clone was observed a handful of times. The genes are TRBV11-3 and TRBJ1-1, with 9 bases matching TRBD1. The V gene end was trimmed by 4 bases and the J gene end by 4 bases; junction bases not matched to a gene: 7. Looked up from germline, CDR1 is SGHNT and CDR2 is YENEEA. This CDR3 has 15 residues. CDR3: CASSWTTGGGTEAFF. DNA of the CDR3: TGTGCCAGCAGCTGGACTACAGGGGGCGGCACTGAAGCTTTCTTT.

The chain employs TRBV19 and TRBJ1-1; D not resolved. This CDR3 has 15 amino acids. Germline CDR1 reads LNHDA; CDR2 reads SQIVND (reference sequence). V lost 0 bases, J lost 8 bases, and 16 bases lay in between. This CDR3 is CASSIDLLGIYEAFF. The CDR3, as DNA: TGTGCCAGTAGTATAGATCTATTGGGGATTTACGAAGCTTTCTTT.

The V and J genes are TRBV11-2 and TRBJ1-2, with no clear D. This CDR3 comprises 12 residues. Germline CDR1 and CDR2: SGHAT and FQNNGV. V was clipped by 0 bases and J by 8 bases, with 7 bases between them. Here the CDR3 reads CASSLDGEGYTF. CDR3 bases: TGTGCCAGCAGCTTAGACGGAGAAGGCTACACCTTC. Combining the CDR3 with reference TRBV11-2 and TRBJ1-2 gives the whole variable domain EAGVAQSPRYKIIEKRQSVAFWCNPISGHATLYWYQQILGQGPKLLIQFQNNGVVDDSQLPKDRFSAERLKGVDSTLKIQPAKLEDSAVYLCASSLDGEGYTFGSGTRLTVV.

This rearrangement joins TRBV12-5 to TRBJ1-4; D remains unclear. Trimming stripped 7 bases from V and 0 bases from J, with 12 bases between. The CDR3 covers 15 residues. In germline, CDR1 is LGHNT, CDR2 FRNRAP. CDR3: CASADGRATNEKLFF. In DNA form, the CDR3 reads TGTGCTAGTGCCGACGGACGGGCAACTAATGAAAAACTGTTTTTT.

This rearrangement joins TRBV7-2 to TRBJ1-2; no clear D gene. CDR1 is SGHTA, CDR2 FQGNSA, per germline. V dropped 4 bases and J dropped 2 bases, with 14 bases sitting between them. This CDR3 comprises 15 residues. As DNA, the CDR3 is TGTGCCAGCAGCTATTTCCAGGTGGACAACTATGGCTACACCTTC. This codes for CASSYFQVDNYGYTF.

The rearrangement joins TRBV5-6 to TRBJ2-7; D may be TRBD1 (6 bases). The CDR3 runs 12 residues. Germline V gives CDR1 SGHDT, CDR2 YYEEEE. V dropped 4 bases and J dropped 6 bases, with 11 bases sitting between them. The CDR3 reads CASSPLGGEQYF. Here the CDR3 DNA reads TGTGCCAGCAGCCCGTTAGGGGGCGAGCAGTACTTC.

The table lists this clone with a count of one. V gene TRBV5-1 combines with J gene TRBJ1-1; D is ambiguous. Germline V CDR1 and CDR2: SGHRS, YFSETQ. The CDR3 covers 13 residues. The ends were cut back, 6 bases at V and 2 bases at J, with 11 bases in the middle. As DNA, the CDR3 is TGCGCCAGCAAAGAGGTGGGTAACACTGAAGCTTTCTTT. Translated, it gives CASKEVGNTEAFF. Full variable domain (rest looked up from reference TRBV5-1 and TRBJ1-1): KAGVTQTPRYLIKTRGQQVTLSCSPISGHRSVSWYQQTPGQGLQFLFEYFSETQRNKGNFPGRFSGRQFSNSRSEMNVSTLELGDSALYLCASKEVGNTEAFFGQGTRLTVV.

The V gene is TRBV2, the J gene TRBJ1-1; D might be TRBD1 (5 bases). The CDR3 has 13 residues. Germline CDR1 reads SNHLY; CDR2 reads FYNNEI. Trimming took 4 bases from V and 1 from J, leaving 7 bases between them. In DNA, the CDR3 is TGTGCCAGCAGTGGACAGTGGAACACTGAAGCTTTCTTT. Translating it yields CASSGQWNTEAFF.

This clone was detected a few times. The chain carries TRBV6-4 and TRBJ1-5; TRBD1 is a possible D gene (6 bases). In germline, CDR1 is MRHNA, CDR2 SNTAGT. Trimming pared 5 bases from V and 6 bases from J, leaving 11 bases between. There are 13 residues in the CDR3. The CDR3 is CASSPGVGQPQHF. The DNA of the CDR3 is TGTGCCAGCAGTCCAGGGGTGGGTCAGCCCCAGCATTTT.

V gene TRBV20-1 combines with J gene TRBJ2-3, with D possibly being TRBD2 (5 bases). CDR1 is DFQATT, CDR2 SNEGSKA, per germline (reference sequence). There are 13 residues in the CDR3. V was trimmed by 3 bases and J by 2 bases, leaving 9 bases between them. The CDR3: CSASRGDTDTQYF. In DNA, the CDR3 is TGCAGTGCTAGTCGGGGAGACACAGATACGCAGTATTTT.